The clone carrying this T cell receptor (beta chain) was counted a single time. Thawed, overnight-rested PBMC were stained with GMM-loaded CD1B tetramer, viability dye and anti-CD3, then sorted. C32 glucose monomycolate from Rhodococcus equi was loaded onto the CD1B tetramers. TCR-alpha and TCR-beta chains were sequenced unpaired. Data came from immunoSEQ multiplex PCR; TCRdb stores just in-frame clones and leaves some out. The sample shows 55,000 to 70,000 clones, about four fifths of them seen only once. The source of the sample is a study of T cells in tuberculosis. Trimming removed 1 base at V and 6 bases at J, with 13 bases between. The germline V gene has CDR1 SGHTA and CDR2 FQGTGA. This CDR3 spans 14 amino acids.

The sequenced sample was CD1b-GMM tetramer-negative cells sorted from PBMCs. This chain connects TRBV7-3 to TRBJ2-7; D may be TRBD1 (6 bases). The TCR sequence derives from an adult woman with latent tuberculosis. CDR3: CASSLNPGQFEQYF. CDR3 bases: TGTGCCAGCAGCTTAAACCCCGGACAGTTCGAGCAGTACTTC.